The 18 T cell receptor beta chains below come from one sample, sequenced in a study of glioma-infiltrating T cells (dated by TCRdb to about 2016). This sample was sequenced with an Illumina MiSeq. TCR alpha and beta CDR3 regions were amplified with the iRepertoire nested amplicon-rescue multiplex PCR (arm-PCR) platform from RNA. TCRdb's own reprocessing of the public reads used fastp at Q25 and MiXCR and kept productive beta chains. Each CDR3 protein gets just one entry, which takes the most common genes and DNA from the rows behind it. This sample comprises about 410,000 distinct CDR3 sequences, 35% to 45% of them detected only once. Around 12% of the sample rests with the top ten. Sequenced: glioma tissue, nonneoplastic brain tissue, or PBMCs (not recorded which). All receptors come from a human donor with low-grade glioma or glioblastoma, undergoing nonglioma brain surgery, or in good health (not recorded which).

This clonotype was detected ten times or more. The CDR3 is CASRPDRGSNQPQHF. The CDR3 nucleotides are TGTGCCAGCAGGCCGGACAGGGGGAGCAATCAGCCCCAGCATTTT. The rearrangement links TRBV28 to TRBJ1-5, with 10 nucleotides matching TRBD1. Germline V lookup: CDR1 MDHEN, CDR2 SYDVKM. V gave up 6 bases and J gave up 1 base; unmatched junction bases: 3. CDR3 length: 15 residues. Full variable domain (remainder filled in from reference TRBV28 and TRBJ1-5): DVKVTQSSRYLVKRTGEKVFLECVQDMDHENMFWYRQDPGLGLRLIYFSYDVKMKEKGDIPEGYSVSREKKERFSLILESASTNQTSMYLCASRPDRGSNQPQHFGDGTRLSIL.

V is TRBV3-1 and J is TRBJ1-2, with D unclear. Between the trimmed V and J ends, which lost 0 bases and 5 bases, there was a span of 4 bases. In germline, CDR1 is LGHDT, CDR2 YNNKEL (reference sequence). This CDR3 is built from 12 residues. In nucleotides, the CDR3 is TGTGCCAGCAGCCAAGACTCTTATGGCTACACCTTC. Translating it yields CASSQDSYGYTF.

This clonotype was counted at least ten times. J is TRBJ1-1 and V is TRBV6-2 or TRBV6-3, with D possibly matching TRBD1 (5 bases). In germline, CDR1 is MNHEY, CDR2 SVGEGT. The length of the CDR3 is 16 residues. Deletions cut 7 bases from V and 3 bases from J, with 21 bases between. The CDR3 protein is CASIKALREKDTEAFF. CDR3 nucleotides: TGTGCCAGCATTAAAGCGCTCAGGGAGAAGGACACTGAAGCTTTCTTT.

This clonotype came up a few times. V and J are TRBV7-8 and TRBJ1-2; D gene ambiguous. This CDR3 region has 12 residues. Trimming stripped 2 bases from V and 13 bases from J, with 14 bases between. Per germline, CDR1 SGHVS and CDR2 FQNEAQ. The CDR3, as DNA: TGTGCCAGCAGCTTACATCACCTTTCGGGCACCTTC. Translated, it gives CASSLHHLSGTF.

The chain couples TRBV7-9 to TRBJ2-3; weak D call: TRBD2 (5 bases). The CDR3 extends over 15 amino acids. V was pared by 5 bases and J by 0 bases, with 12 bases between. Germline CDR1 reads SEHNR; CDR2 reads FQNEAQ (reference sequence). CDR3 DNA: TGTGCCAGCAGCACAAGGGAGCGGAGCACAGATACGCAGTATTTT. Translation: CASSTRERSTDTQYF.

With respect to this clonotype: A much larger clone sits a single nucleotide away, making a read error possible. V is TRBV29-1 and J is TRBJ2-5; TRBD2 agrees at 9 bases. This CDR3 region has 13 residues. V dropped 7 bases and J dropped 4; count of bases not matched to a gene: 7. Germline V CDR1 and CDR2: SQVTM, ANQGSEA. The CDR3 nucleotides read TGCAGCGCTAGCGGGGTGCACCGAGAGACCCAGTACTTC. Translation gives CSASGVHRETQYF.

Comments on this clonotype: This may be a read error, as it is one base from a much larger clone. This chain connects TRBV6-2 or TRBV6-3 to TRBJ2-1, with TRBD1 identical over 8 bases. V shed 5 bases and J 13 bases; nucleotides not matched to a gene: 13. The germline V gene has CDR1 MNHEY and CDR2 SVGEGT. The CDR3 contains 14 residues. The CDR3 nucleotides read TGTGCCAGCAGTGCCTCAGGGGGCGCAGAGACCCAGTTCTTC. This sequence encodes CASSASGGAETQFF.

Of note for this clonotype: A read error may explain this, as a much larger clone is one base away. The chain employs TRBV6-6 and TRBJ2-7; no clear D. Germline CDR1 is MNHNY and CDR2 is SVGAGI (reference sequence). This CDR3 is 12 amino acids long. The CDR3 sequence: CASSFTLSEHYF. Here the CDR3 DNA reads TGTGCCAGCAGTTTCACTCTCAGCGAGCATTACTTC.

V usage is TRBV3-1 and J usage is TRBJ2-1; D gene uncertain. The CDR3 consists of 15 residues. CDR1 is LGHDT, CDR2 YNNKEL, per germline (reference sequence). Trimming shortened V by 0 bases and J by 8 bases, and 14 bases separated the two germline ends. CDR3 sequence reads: CASSQDRPVDDEQFF. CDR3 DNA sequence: TGTGCCAGCAGCCAAGATCGACCCGTAGACGATGAGCAGTTCTTC.

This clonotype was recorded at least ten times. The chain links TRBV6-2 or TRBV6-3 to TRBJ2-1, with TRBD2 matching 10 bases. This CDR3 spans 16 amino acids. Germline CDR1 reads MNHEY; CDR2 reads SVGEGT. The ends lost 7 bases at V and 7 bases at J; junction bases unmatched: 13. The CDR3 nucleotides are TGTGCCAGCACCTACGGGCTAGCGGGAGTTAGAAATGAGCAGTTCTTC. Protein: CASTYGLAGVRNEQFF.

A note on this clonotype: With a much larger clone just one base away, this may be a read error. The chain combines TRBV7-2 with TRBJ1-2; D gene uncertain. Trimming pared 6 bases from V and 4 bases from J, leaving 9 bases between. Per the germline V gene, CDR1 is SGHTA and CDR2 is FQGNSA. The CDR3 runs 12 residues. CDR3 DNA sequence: TGTGCCAGCAGACCGACGATCTATGGCTACACCTTC. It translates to CASRPTIYGYTF.

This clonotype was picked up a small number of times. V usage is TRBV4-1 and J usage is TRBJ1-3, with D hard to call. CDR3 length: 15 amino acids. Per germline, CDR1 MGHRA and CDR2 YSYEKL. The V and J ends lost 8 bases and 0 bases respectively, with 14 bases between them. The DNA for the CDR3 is TGCGCCAGCGGCACCATCTTAAGCTCTGGAAACACCATATATTTT. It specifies CASGTILSSGNTIYF.

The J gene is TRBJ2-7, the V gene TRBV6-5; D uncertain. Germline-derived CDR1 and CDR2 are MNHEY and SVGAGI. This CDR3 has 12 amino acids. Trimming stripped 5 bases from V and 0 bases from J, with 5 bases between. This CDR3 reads CASSNSSYEQYF. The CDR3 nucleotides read TGTGCCAGCAGTAATTCCTCCTACGAGCAGTACTTC.

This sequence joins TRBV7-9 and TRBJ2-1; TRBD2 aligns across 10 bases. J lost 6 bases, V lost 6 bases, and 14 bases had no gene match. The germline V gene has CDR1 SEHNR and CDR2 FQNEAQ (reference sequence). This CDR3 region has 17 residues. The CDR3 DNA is TGTGCCAGCAGGTCCCTTCAAGCGGGAGGGGTCTTCAATGAGCAGTTCTTC. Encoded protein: CASRSLQAGGVFNEQFF.

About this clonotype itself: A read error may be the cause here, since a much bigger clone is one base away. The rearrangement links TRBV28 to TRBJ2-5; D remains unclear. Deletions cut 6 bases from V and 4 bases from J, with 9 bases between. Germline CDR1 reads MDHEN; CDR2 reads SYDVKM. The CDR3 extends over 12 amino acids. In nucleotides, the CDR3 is TGTGCCAGCAGACCCACCAGAGAGACCCAGTACTTC. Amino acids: CASRPTRETQYF.

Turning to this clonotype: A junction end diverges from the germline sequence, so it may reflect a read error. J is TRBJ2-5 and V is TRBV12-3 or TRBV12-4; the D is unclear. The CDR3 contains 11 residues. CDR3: CASSFGVALNF. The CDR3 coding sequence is TGTGCCAGCAGTTTCGGTGTAGCTCTGAACTTC.

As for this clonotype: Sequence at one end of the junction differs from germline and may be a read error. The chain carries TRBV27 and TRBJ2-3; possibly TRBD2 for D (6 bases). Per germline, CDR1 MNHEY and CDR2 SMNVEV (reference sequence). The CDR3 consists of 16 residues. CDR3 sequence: CASSLIGFSSADTQCF. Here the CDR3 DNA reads TGTGCCAGCAGTTTAATTGGCTTTTCTAGCGCAGATACGCAGTGTTTT.

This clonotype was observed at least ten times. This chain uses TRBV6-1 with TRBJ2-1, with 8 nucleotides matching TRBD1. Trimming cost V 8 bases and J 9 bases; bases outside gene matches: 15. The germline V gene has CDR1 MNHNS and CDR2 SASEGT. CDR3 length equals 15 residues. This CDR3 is CASGRTATGASEQFF. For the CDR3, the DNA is TGTGCCAGCGGCCGGACTGCGACAGGGGCTAGTGAGCAGTTCTTC.